This record concerns one TCR beta chain sequence. The target antigen is unknown. This specimen comes from a study of blood T cells in healthy people across ages. Turning to the study itself: About one barcoded beta molecule per two T cells came from capture by template switching. Study-wide results and caveats: Aged donors had fewer naive CD4+ cells and lower diversity than long-lived donors.

Approximately 9 milliliters was the volume of peripheral blood drawn from each donor. Primed by a sample-barcoded 5' primer and a J-beta primer mix, a second PCR proceeded for 7 to 11 cycles. TCRdb processed the 5' RACE reads anew with MiXCR; each CDR3 protein has one entry. Altogether approximately 810,000 distinct CDR3 sequences are present, 35% to 40% being singletons, with the ten largest covering under 15%. The CDR3 runs to 11 residues. In germline, CDR1 is DFQATT, CDR2 SNEGSKA (reference sequence). Trimming stripped 5 bases from V and 10 bases from J, with 14 bases between. The rearrangement uses TRBV20-1 and TRBJ2-5; D tentatively reads TRBD1 or TRBD2 (5 bases each). Sequencing used blood. The origin of this receptor is a man younger than 30 in good health. This chain's CDR3 is CSAGLARGQYF. CDR3 sequence (DNA): TGCAGTGCTGGACTTGCAAGGGGCCAGTACTTC.